Listed here is a single T cell receptor beta chain. Gene and germline names: mouse. The read ends 4 residues early relative to the CDR3; the germline J gene fills the gap. This sample was included in a study of CD8+ T cells in alopecia areata. Study-wide context: Grafting placed skin from roughly 6-13-month-old C3H/HeJ donors with spontaneous alopecia onto roughly 6-10-week-old female C3H/HeJ mice.

RNA extraction was followed by reverse transcription into cDNA, which acted as the sequencing template. Libraries were prepared by immunoSEQ multiplex PCR; TCRdb keeps only in-frame clonotypes and omits some of them. The sample offers 200,000 to 300,000 clones and no singletons, the top ten holding 1.2%. Cell sorting was performed on pooled cutaneous lymph node cells with CD4, CD8alpha, NKG2D, NKG2ACE and other markers. V shed 2 bases, J shed 1 base, and the junction held 9 bases outside the gene matches. The CDR3 is 18 amino acids. Germline V CDR1 and CDR2: NNHNN, SYGAGS (reference sequence). Sequencing used CD4+ T cells sorted from a lymph node. V is TRBV13-2 and J is TRBJ2-1; 10 bases match TRBD2. The receptor comes from a C3H/HeJ mouse with alopecia areata. MHC haplotype here: H2-k. CDR3 protein: CASGERLGGGGNYAEQFF. Partial CDR3 DNA: TGTGCCAGCGGTGAACGACTGGGGGGCGGGGGAAACTATGCT.